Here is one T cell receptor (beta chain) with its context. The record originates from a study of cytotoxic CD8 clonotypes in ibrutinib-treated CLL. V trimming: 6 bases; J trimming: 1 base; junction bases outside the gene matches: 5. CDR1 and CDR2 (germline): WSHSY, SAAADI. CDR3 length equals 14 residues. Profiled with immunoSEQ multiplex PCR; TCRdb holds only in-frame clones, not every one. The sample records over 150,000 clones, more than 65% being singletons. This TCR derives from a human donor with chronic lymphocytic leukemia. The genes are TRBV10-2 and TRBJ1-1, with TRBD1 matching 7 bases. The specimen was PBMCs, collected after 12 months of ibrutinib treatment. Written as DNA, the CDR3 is TGCGCCAGCAGGGCGGGACAGCAGAACACTGAAGCTTTCTTT. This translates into CASRAGQQNTEAFF.